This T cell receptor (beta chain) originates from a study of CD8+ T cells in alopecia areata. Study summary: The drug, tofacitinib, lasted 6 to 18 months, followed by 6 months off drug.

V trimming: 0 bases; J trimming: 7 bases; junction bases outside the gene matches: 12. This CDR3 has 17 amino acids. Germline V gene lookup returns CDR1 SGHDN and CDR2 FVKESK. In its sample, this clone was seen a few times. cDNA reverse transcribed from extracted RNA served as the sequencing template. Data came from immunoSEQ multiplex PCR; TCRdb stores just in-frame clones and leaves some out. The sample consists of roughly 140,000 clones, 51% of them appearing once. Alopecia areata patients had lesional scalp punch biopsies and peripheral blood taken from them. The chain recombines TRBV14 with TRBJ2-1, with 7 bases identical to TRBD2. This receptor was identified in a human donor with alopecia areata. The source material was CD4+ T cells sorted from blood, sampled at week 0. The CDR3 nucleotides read TGTGCCAGCAGCCAAGAGAAATTTGGCGGGAGTCGAAATGAGCAGTTCTTC. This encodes CASSQEKFGGSRNEQFF.